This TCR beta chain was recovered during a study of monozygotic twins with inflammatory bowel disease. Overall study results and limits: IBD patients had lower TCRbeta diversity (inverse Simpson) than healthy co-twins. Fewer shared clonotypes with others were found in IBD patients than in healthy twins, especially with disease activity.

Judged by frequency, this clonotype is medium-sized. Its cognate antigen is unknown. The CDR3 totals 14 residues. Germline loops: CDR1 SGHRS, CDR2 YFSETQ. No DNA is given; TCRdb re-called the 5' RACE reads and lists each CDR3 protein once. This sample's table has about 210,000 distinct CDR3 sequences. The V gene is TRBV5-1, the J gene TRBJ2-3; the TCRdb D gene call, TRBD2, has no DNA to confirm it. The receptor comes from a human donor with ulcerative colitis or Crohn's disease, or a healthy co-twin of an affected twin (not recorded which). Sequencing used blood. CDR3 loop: CASKDGGSTDTQYF.